Listed here are 5 T cell receptor beta chains from one sample, sequenced in a study of cytomegalovirus exposure and HLA in healthy donors. In the PCR, 60 Vbeta and 13 Jbeta primers were used. The repertoire was sequenced with immunoSEQ multiplex PCR; TCRdb's copy has only in-frame clones and lacks some. The sample shows 150,000 to 200,000 clones, around 68% of them seen only once. Input material: PBMCs. The receptors stem from a man over 45 in good health and CMV-seronegative.

This clone was counted between two and nine times. The chain recombines TRBV9 with TRBJ2-3, with 7 bases identical to TRBD2. Germline V CDR1 and CDR2: SGDLS, YYNGEE. The CDR3 length is 14 residues. The junction had 3 bases not matched to a gene; V was cut back by 3 bases and J by 2 bases. The CDR3 here is CASSGGGSTDTQYF. Written as DNA, the CDR3 is TGTGCCAGCAGCGGCGGGGGTTCCACAGATACGCAGTATTTT. Based on the CDR3 plus reference TRBV9 and TRBJ2-3, the full variable domain is DSGVTQTPKHLITATGQRVTLRCSPRSGDLSVYWYQQSLDQGLQFLIQYYNGEERAKGNILERFSAQQFPDLHSELNLSSLELGDSALYFCASSGGGSTDTQYFGPGTRLTVL.

The chain recombines TRBV5-4 with TRBJ2-7; D is undetermined. V was shortened by 1 base and J by 1 base, with 9 bases between the two germline ends. The CDR3 is made up of 14 amino acids. CDR1 is SGHNT and CDR2 is YYREEE in the germline V gene (reference sequence). The CDR3 bases are TGTGCCAGCAGCTTGCCCAGTTCTTCCTACGAGCAGTACTTC. The encoded protein is CASSLPSSSYEQYF.

Only a few counts were recorded for this clone. The chain employs TRBV6-5 and TRBJ1-2; D may be TRBD1 (5 bases). Trimming cost V 11 bases and J 5 bases, with 18 bases left between them. The CDR3 length is 13 residues. The germline CDR1 and CDR2 sequences are MNHEY and SVGAGI. CDR3 coding DNA: TGTGCCGGGGGAAGGGACTCCTTATATGGCTACACCTTC. It encodes CAGGRDSLYGYTF.

This clone was found a few times. V and J are TRBV5-4 and TRBJ2-3; 7 bases line up with TRBD2. The CDR3 contains 16 residues. Germline V gene data show CDR1 as SGHNT and CDR2 as YYREEE (reference sequence). J lost 2 bases, V lost 2 bases, and 8 bases had no gene match. Here the CDR3 DNA reads TGTGCCAGCAGCTTACGAAGCGGGGCGATCACAGATACGCAGTATTTT. It codes for CASSLRSGAITDTQYF.

The chain employs TRBV5-1 and TRBJ1-1, with TRBD1 matching over 10 bases. Germline-derived CDR1 and CDR2 are SGHRS and YFSETQ. J lost 5 bases, V lost 0 bases, and 4 bases had no gene match. This CDR3 has 15 residues. The CDR3 nucleotides are TGCGCCAGCAGCTTGGTGACAGGGGGCGGAACTGAAGCTTTCTTT. Protein sequence: CASSLVTGGGTEAFF.